The 6 T cell receptor beta chains below were found in one sample sequenced in a study of cytomegalovirus exposure and HLA in healthy donors (dated by TCRdb to 2016 to 2017). Library method: the immunoSEQ multiplex PCR assay. A mixture of 60 forward primers for TCR Vbeta segments and 13 reverse primers for TCR Jbeta segments was used in the multiplex PCR. This is the immuneACCESS table as TCRdb keeps it, with only in-frame sequences that have V and J called. A part of the clones is gone; compared with another copy, unresolved V genes explain less than half, and the rest is unexplained. The table of this sample itemizes 100,000 to 150,000 clones. The ten most abundant clones make up 1.5% to 2% of the sample. The sequencing input was PBMCs. The receptors shown here come from a man younger than 30 in good health and CMV-seronegative.

V gene TRBV6-5 combines with J gene TRBJ2-7; D call uncertain. Germline loops: CDR1 MNHEY, CDR2 SVGAGI. V was shortened by 6 bases and J by 0 bases, with 9 bases between the two germline ends. The CDR3 is made up of 13 amino acids. CDR3 coding DNA: TGTGCCAGCAGAAGACTTTTCTCCTACGAGCAGTACTTC. Translated, it gives CASRRLFSYEQYF.

The V gene is TRBV27, the J gene TRBJ2-1; TRBD2 matches 10 bases. Germline V lookup: CDR1 MNHEY, CDR2 SMNVEV (reference sequence). The CDR3 extends over 15 amino acids. The junction had 5 bases not matched to a gene; V was cut back by 5 bases and J by 4 bases. The CDR3 is CASSPGLAEYNEQFF. The CDR3 region has the DNA TGTGCCAGCAGTCCAGGACTAGCGGAGTACAATGAGCAGTTCTTC.

The rearrangement uses TRBV7-9 and TRBJ1-4; maybe TRBD1 (5 bases). V was shortened by 0 bases and J by 10 bases, with 9 bases between the two germline ends. Germline V gives CDR1 SEHNR, CDR2 FQNEAQ (reference sequence). This CDR3 region has 13 residues. The CDR3 sequence: CASSLARQGKLFF. The DNA of the CDR3 is TGTGCCAGCAGCTTAGCCCGGCAGGGAAAACTGTTTTTT.

The CDR3 region is CASGRGQGLDTQYF. DNA for the CDR3: TGTGCTAGTGGGAGGGGACAGGGGCTAGATACGCAGTATTTT. The chain combines TRBV12-5 with TRBJ2-3; TRBD1 matches at 10 bases. The CDR3 loop spans 14 amino acids. Per the germline V gene, CDR1 is LGHNT and CDR2 is FRNRAP. V shed 6 bases and J 5 bases; nucleotides not matched to a gene: 5.

V usage is TRBV10-3 and J usage is TRBJ1-1; D is perhaps TRBD1 (5 bases). CDR1 is ENHRY, CDR2 SYGVKD, per germline. The V end lost 2 bases, the J end lost 5 bases, and 6 bases lay between the germline ends. The CDR3 spans 12 residues. The CDR3 region is CAISEKGTEAFF. CDR3 in DNA: TGTGCCATCAGTGAGAAGGGGACTGAAGCTTTCTTT.

The chain has TRBV6-5 and TRBJ1-1; D not certain. The CDR3 contains 13 residues. The ends were cut back, 6 bases at V and 0 bases at J, with 8 bases in the middle. Per the germline V gene, CDR1 is MNHEY and CDR2 is SVGAGI. CDR3 sequence reads: CASRRAMNTEAFF. The CDR3 region has the DNA TGTGCCAGCAGGCGGGCTATGAACACTGAAGCTTTCTTT.